This T cell receptor (beta chain) stems from a study of blood T cell repertoires in COVID-19. Study-level background: From T cells, B-cell-depleted T cells, or PBMCs came the material, which was cDNA or gDNA.

In the authors' workflow: Estimation of nucleated cell counts relied on the amplification of reference gene primers. Only in-frame clones appear in the TCRdb table, and some are missing; sequencing was by immunoSEQ multiplex PCR. D and trimming come from the DNA, and the V and J calls and clone size come from that table. The data contain about 44,000 clones, around four fifths of them seen just once; the ten biggest clones take up about 40%. Source material: peripheral blood. This TCR was recovered from a human donor in a cohort sampled during active COVID-19.

CDR3 sequence (DNA): TGTGCCAGCAGCTTTTCAGGCGCAAATAGCAATCAGCCCCAGCATTTT. This codes for CASSFSGANSNQPQHF. J is TRBJ1-5 and V is TRBV7-9, with unresolved D. Germline V gives CDR1 SEHNR, CDR2 FQNEAQ (reference sequence). The length of the CDR3 is 16 residues. The V end lost 3 bases, the J end lost 0 bases, and 12 bases lay between the germline ends.